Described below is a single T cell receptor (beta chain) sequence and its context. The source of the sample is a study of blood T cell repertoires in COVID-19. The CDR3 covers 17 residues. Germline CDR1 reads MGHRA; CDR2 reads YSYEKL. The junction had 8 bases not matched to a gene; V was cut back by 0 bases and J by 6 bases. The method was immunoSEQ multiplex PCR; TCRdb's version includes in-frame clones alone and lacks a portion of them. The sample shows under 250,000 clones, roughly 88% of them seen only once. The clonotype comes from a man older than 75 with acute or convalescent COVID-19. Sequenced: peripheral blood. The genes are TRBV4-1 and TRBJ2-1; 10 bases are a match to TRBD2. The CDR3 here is CASSQETLAGVINEQFF. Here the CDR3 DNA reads TGCGCCAGCAGCCAAGAGACTCTAGCGGGAGTGATCAATGAGCAGTTCTTC.